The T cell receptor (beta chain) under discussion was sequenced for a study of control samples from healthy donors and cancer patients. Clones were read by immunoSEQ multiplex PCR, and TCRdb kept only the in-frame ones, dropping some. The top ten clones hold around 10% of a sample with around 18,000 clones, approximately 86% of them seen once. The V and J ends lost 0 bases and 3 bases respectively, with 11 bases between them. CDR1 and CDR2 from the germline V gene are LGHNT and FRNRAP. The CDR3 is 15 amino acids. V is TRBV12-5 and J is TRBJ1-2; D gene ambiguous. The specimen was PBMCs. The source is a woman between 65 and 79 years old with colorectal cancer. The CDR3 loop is CASGLVVADHYGYTF. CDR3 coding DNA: TGTGCTAGTGGTTTGGTAGTGGCAGACCACTATGGCTACACCTTC.